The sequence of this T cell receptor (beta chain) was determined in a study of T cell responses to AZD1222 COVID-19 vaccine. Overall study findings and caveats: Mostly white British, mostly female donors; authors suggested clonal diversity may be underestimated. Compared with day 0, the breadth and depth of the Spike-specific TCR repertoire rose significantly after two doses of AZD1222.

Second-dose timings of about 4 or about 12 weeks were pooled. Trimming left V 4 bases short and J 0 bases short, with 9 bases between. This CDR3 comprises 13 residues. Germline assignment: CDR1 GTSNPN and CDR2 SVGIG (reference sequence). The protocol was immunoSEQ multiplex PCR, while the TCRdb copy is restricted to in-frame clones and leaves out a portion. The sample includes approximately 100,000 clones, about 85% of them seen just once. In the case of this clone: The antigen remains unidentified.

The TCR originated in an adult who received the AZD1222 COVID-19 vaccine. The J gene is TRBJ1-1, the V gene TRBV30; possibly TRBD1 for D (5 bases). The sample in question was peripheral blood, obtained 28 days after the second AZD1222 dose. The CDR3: CAWIRELNTEAFF. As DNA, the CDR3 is TGTGCCTGGATCAGGGAATTGAACACTGAAGCTTTCTTT.